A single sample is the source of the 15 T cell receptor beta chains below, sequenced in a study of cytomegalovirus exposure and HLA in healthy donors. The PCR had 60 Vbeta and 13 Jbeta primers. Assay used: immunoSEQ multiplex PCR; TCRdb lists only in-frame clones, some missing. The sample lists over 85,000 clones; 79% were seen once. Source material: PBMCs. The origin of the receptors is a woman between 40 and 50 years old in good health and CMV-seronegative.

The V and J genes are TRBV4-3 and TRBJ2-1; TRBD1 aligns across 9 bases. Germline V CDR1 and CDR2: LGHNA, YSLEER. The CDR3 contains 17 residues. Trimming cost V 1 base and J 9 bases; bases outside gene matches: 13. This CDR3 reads CASSQALGWGQGSEQFF. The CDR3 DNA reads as TGCGCCAGCAGCCAAGCCTTGGGGTGGGGACAGGGTAGTGAGCAGTTCTTC.

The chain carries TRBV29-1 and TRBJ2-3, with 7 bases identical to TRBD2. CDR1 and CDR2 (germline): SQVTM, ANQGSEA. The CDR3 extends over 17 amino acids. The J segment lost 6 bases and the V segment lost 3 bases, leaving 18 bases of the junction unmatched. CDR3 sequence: CSVEASQRGERSDTQYF. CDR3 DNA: TGCAGCGTTGAGGCTAGCCAGCGGGGAGAACGAAGTGATACGCAGTATTTT.

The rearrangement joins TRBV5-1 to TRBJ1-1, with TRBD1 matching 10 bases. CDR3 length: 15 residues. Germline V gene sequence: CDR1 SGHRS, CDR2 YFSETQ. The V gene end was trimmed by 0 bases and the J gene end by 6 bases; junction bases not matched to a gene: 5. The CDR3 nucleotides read TGCGCCAGCAGCTTGGTTGGGACAGGGGAGCCTGAAGCTTTCTTT. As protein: CASSLVGTGEPEAFF.

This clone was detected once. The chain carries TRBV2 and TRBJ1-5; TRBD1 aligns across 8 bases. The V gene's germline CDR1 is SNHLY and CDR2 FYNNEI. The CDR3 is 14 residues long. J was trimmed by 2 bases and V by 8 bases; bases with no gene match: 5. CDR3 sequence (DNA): TGTGCCAGCGGGATGGACAGGGGCAATCAGCCCCAGCATTTT. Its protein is CASGMDRGNQPQHF.

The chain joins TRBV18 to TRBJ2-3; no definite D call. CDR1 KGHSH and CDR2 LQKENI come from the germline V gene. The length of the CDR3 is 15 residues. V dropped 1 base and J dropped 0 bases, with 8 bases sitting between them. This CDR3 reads CASSPLPSSTDTQYF. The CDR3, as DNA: TGTGCCAGCTCACCACTCCCCTCTAGCACAGATACGCAGTATTTT.

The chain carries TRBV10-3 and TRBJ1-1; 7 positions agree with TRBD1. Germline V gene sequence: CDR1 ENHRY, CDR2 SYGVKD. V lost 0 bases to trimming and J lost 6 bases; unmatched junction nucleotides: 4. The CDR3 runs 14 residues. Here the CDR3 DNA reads TGTGCCATCAGTGAGTCGGCAGGGGGTTCTGAAGCTTTCTTT. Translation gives CAISESAGGSEAFF.

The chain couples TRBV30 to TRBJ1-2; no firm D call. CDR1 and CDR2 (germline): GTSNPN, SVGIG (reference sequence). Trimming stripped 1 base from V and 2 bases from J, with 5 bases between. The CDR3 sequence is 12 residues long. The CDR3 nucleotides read TGTGCCTGGAGTGGGGCGAACTATGGCTACACCTTC. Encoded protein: CAWSGANYGYTF. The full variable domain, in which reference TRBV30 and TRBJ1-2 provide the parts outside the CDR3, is SQTIHQWPATLVQPVGSPLSLECTVEGTSNPNLYWYRQAAGRGLQLLFYSVGIGQISSEVPQNLSASRPQDRQFILSSKKLLLSDSGFYLCAWSGANYGYTFGSGTRLTVV.

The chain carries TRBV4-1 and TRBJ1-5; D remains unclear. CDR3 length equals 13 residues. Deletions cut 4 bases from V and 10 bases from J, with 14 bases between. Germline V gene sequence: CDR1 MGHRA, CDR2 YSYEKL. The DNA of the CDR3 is TGCGCCAGCAGCCCCAGTGGGCTTGACCCCCAGCATTTT. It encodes CASSPSGLDPQHF.

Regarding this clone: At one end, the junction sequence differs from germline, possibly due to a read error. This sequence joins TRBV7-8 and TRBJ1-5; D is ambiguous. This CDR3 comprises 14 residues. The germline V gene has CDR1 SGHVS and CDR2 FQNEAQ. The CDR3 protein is CASSSTYSNQPQNF. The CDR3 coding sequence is TGTGCCAGCAGCTCTACTTATAGCAATCAGCCCCAGAATTTT.

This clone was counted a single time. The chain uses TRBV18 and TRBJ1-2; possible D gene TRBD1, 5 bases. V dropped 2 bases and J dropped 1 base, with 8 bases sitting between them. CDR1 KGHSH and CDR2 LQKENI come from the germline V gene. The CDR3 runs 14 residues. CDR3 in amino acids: CASSPTRDNYGYTF. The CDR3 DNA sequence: TGTGCCAGCTCACCAACCAGGGATAACTATGGCTACACCTTC.

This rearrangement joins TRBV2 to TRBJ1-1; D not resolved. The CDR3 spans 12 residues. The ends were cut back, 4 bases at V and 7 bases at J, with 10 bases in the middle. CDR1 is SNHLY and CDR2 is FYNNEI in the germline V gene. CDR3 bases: TGTGCCAGCAGTGTGCAACAGAATGAAGCTTTCTTT. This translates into CASSVQQNEAFF.

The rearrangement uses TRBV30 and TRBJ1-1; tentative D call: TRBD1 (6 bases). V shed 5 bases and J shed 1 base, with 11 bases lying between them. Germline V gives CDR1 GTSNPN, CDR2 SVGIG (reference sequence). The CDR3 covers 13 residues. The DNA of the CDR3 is TGTGCCTGGGATTTACAGGGGAACACTGAAGCTTTCTTT. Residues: CAWDLQGNTEAFF.

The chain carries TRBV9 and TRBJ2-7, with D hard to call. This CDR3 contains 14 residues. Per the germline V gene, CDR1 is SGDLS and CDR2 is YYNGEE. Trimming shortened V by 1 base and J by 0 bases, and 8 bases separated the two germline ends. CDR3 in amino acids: CASSVSTASYEQYF. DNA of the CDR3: TGTGCCAGCAGCGTAAGTACAGCCTCCTACGAGCAGTACTTC. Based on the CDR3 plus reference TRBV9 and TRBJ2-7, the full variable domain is DSGVTQTPKHLITATGQRVTLRCSPRSGDLSVYWYQQSLDQGLQFLIQYYNGEERAKGNILERFSAQQFPDLHSELNLSSLELGDSALYFCASSVSTASYEQYFGPGTRLTVT.

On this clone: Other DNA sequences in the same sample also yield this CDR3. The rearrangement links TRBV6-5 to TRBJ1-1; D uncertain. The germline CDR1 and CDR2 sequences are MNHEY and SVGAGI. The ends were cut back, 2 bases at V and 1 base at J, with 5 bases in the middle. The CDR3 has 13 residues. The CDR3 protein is CASSYPGNTEAFF. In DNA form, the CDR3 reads TGTGCCAGCAGTTACCCAGGGAACACTGAAGCTTTCTTT.

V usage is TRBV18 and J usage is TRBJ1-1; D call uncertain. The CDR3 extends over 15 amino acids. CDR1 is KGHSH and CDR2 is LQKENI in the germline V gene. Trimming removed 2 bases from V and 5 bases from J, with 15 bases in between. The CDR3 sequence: CASSPNSGVWTEAFF. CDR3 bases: TGTGCCAGCTCACCAAATTCCGGGGTCTGGACTGAAGCTTTCTTT.